A selection of T cell receptor beta chains follows, all from one sample in a study of CD8+ T cells in alopecia areata. Profiling relied on immunoSEQ multiplex PCR, and the TCRdb table lists in-frame clones only, not all of them. Seen here are some 220,000 clones, more than 45% observed once, and the top ten hold about 1.6%. The specimen comprised CD4+ T cells sorted from blood, sampled at week 4, from a patient treated with tofacitinib. The receptors shown here come from a human donor with alopecia areata. CDR3s leave out the opening cysteine and the closing phenylalanine or tryptophan. Each record gives: J gene, V gene, CDR3 protein.

TRBJ2-7	TRBV29-1	SVVRTSGEQY
TRBJ2-1	TRBV7-7	ASSPDYYNEQF
TRBJ1-1	TRBV5-1	ASSLETGIGTEAF
TRBJ1-6	TRBV30	AWRGRDPVRALH
TRBJ1-5	TRBV19	ASTSAEGSAQPQH
TRBJ1-6	TRBV4-3	ASSQDPGPLPNSPLH
TRBJ1-2	TRBV30	AGFVGTGGYGYT
TRBJ2-7	TRBV7-2	ASSWAGTGSSYEQY
TRBJ1-6	TRBV5-1	ASRDQGPLH
TRBJ2-1	TRBV5-6	ASSSWGGMGQF
TRBJ2-1	TRBV5-1	ASSLGQVNEQF
TRBJ2-7	TRBV29-1	SVEEGGDRRQY
TRBJ1-6	TRBV30	AWSHDTWESPLH
TRBJ1-2	TRBV29-1	SALNSPGGGSYYGYT
TRBJ1-4	TRBV29-1	SIEDIAAEKLF
TRBJ2-7	TRBV9	ASSASGGSIGEQY
TRBJ1-1	TRBV25-1	ASSETSLIRNTEAF
TRBJ2-7	TRBV29-1	SVEDLAGGEQY
TRBJ2-3	TRBV29-1	SVKDGTSTDTQY
TRBJ2-3	TRBV7-6	ASSLAGGIDTQY
TRBJ2-5	TRBV7-2	ASSLIAGVSQETQY
TRBJ2-3	TRBV5-6	ASSGRAGRRDTQY
TRBJ2-2	TRBV29-1	SAKGAGVTGELF
TRBJ2-2	TRBV7-2	ASSLVGTSNTGELF
TRBJ1-6	TRBV27	ASSWGGVLSPLH
TRBJ1-1	TRBV2	ASSEHGGEAF
TRBJ1-1	TRBV29-1	SFPGNTEAF
TRBJ1-6	TRBV5-1	ASSLDRTFPAPLH
TRBJ1-4	TRBV10-3	AIKDRGGEKLF
TRBJ2-7	TRBV11-2	ASRSSGTLSREY
TRBJ2-2	TRBV7-3	ASSASLAGAGGELF
TRBJ2-6	TRBV29-1	STDSSGANVLT
TRBJ2-3	TRBV29-1	SVLPTDTQY
TRBJ1-5	TRBV28	ASRRPSLRTANQPQH
TRBJ1-2	TRBV2	ASSSSDRGDYGYT
TRBJ1-1	TRBV4-3	ASSQEGGNEAF
TRBJ1-5	TRBV5-4	ASRPGPLEPQH
TRBJ2-7	TRBV4-3	ASSQDYRVSYEQY
TRBJ2-2	TRBV4-3	ASSQAEVVSTGELF
TRBJ2-7	TRBV6-5	ASKPNPGGTYEQY
TRBJ2-7	TRBV27	ASSPIVGGYYEQY
TRBJ1-2	TRBV11-2	ASSLDPTAGYGYT
TRBJ2-1	TRBV29-1	SVARGQGWNEQF
TRBJ2-7	TRBV7-2	ASSSARGQANYEQY
TRBJ1-2	TRBV25-1	ASQQGARGYT
TRBJ2-5	TRBV5-1	ASSPTAGTEETQY
TRBJ2-1	TRBV29-1	SVEERGSSYNEQF
TRBJ1-5	TRBV6-5	ASSLGTGNQPQH
TRBJ2-7	TRBV7-6	ASSLGGGLTYEQY
.	TRBV2	ASSGQGGPYEQY
TRBJ1-2	TRBV18	ASSPSGTGYGYT
TRBJ1-1	TRBV29-1	SVRGRQNTEAF
TRBJ2-4	TRBV6-1	AGRGEHPNIQY
TRBJ2-5	TRBV29-1	SVVFFWAAVTQY